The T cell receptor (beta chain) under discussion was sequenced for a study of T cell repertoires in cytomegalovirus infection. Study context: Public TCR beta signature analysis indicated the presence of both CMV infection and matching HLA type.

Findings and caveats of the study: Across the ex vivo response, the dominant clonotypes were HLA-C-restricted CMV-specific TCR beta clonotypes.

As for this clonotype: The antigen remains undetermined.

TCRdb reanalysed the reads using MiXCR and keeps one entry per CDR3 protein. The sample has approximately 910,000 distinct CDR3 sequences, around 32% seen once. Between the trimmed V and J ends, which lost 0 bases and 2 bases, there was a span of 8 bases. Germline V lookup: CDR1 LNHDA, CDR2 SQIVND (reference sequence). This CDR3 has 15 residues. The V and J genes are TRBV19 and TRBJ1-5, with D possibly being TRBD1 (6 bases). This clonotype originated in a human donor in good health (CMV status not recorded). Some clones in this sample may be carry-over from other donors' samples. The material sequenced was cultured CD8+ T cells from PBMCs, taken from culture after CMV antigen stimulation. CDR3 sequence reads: CASSIDRGGNQPQHF. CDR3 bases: TGTGCCAGTAGTATAGACAGGGGTGGCAATCAGCCCCAGCATTTT.